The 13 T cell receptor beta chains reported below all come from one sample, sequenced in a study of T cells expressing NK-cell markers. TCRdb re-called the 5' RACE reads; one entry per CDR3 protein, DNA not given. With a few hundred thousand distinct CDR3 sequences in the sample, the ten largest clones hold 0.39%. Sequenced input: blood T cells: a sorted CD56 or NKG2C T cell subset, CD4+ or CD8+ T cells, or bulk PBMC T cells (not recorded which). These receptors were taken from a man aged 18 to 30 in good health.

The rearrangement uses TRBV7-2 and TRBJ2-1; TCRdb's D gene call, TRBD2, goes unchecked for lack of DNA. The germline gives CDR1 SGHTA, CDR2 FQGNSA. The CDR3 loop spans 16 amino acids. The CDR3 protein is CASSSWTSGRNYEQFF. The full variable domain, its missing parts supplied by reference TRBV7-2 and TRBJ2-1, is GAGVSQSPSNKVTEKGKDVELRCDPISGHTALYWYRQSLGQGLEFLIYFQGNSAPDKSGLPSDRFSAERTGGSVSTLTIQRTQQEDSAVYLCASSSWTSGRNYEQFFGPGTRLTVL.

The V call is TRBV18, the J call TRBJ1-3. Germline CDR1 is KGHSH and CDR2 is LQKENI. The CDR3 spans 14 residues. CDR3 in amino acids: CASSPPTLGNTIYF. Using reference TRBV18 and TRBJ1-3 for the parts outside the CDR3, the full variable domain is NAGVMQNPRHLVRRRGQEARLRCSPMKGHSHVYWYRQLPEEGLKFMVYLQKENIIDESGMPKERFSAEFPKEGPSILRIQQVVRGDSAAYFCASSPPTLGNTIYFGEGSWLTVV.

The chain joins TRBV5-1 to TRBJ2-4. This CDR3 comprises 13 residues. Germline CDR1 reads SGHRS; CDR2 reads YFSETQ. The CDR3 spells CASSLDGEDIQYF.

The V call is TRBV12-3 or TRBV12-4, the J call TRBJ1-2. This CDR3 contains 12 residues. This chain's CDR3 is CASVTRNYGYTF.

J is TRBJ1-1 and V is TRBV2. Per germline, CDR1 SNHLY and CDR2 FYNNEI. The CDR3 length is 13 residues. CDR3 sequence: CASSGAMNTEAFF.

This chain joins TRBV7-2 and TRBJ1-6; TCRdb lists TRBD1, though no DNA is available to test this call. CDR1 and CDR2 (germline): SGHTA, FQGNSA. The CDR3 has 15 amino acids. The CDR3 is CASSLGQFYNSPLHF.

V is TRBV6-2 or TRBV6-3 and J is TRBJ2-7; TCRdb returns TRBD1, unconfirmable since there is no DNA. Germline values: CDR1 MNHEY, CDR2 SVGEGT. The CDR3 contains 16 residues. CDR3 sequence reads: CASREGAARERDEQYF.

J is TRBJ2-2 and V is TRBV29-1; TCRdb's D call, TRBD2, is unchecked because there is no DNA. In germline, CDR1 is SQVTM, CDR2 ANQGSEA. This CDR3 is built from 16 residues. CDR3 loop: CSGATSGTRGTGELFF.

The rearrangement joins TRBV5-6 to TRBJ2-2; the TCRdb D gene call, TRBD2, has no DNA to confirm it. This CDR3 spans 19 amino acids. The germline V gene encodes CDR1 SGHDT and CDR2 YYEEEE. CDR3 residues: CASSLDGAGGEPNTGELFF.

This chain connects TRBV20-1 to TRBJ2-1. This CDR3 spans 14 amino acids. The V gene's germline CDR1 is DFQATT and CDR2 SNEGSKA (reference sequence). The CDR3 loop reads CSASGGPSYNEQFF.

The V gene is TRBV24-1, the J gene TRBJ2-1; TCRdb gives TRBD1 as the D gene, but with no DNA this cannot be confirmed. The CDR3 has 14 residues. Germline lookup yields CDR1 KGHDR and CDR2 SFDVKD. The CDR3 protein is CATSDLWTGNEQFF.

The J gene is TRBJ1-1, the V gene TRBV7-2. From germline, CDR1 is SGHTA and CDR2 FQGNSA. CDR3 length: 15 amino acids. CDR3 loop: CASSLRRGLNTEAFF.

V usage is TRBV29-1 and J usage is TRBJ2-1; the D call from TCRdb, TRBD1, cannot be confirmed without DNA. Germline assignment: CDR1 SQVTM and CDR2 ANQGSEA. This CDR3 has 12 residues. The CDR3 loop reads CSVSDRAYEQFF.